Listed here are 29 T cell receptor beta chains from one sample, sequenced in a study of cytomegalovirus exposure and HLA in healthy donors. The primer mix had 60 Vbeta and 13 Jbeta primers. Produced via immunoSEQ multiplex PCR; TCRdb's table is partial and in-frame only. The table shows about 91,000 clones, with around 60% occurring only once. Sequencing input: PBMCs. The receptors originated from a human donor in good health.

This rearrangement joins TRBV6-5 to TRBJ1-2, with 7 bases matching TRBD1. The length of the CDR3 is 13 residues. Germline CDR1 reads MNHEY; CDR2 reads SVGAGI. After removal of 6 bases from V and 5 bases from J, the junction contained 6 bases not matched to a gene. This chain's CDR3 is CASRSGTDYGYTF. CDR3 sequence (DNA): TGTGCCAGCAGATCTGGGACAGATTATGGCTACACCTTC.

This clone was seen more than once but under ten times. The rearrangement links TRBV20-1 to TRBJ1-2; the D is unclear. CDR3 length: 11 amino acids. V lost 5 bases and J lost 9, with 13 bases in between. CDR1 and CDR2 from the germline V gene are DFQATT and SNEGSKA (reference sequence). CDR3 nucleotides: TGCAGTGCTCCAAGGCGGGAACGCTACACCTTC. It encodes CSAPRRERYTF.

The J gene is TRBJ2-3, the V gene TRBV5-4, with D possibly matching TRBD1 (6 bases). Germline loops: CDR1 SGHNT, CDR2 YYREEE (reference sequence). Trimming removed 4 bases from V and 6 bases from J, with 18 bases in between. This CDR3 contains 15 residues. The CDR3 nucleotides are TGTGCCAGCAGCAAGAAGGTAGGACAGACGGATACGCAGTATTTT. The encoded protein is CASSKKVGQTDTQYF.

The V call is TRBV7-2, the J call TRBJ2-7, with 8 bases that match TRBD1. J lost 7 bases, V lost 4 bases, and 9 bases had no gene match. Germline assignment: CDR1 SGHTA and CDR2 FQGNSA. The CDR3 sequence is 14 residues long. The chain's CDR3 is CASSSRTGSGEQYF. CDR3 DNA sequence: TGTGCCAGCAGCTCCCGGACAGGGTCTGGGGAGCAGTACTTC. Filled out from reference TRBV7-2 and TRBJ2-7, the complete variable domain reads GAGVSQSPSNKVTEKGKDVELRCDPISGHTALYWYRQSLGQGLEFLIYFQGNSAPDKSGLPSDRFSAERTGGSVSTLTIQRTQQEDSAVYLCASSSRTGSGEQYFGPGTRLTVT.

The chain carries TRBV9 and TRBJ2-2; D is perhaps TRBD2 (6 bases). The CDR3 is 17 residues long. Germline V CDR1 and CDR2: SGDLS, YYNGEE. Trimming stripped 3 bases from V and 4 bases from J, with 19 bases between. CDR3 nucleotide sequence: TGTGCCAGCAGCGCCCGAGGGACTCCCCCGGGCACCGGGGAGCTGTTTTTT. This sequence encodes CASSARGTPPGTGELFF.

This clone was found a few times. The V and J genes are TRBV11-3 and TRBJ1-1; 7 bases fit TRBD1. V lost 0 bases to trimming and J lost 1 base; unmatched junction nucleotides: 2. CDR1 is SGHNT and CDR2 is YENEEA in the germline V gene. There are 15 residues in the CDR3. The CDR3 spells CASSLDPGGNTEAFF. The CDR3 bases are TGTGCCAGCAGCTTAGATCCAGGGGGGAACACTGAAGCTTTCTTT.

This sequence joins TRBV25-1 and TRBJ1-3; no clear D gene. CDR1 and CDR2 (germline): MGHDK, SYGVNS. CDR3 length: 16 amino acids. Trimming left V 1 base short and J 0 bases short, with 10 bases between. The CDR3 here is CASSESGFRSGNTIYF. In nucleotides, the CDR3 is TGTGCCAGCAGTGAATCGGGATTCCGCTCTGGAAACACCATATATTTT.

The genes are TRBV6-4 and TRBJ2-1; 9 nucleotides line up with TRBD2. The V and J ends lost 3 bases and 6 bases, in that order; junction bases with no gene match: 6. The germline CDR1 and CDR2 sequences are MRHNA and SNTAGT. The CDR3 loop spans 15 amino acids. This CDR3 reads CASSEAGGDFNEQFF. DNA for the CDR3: TGTGCCAGCAGTGAGGCGGGGGGGGATTTCAATGAGCAGTTCTTC.

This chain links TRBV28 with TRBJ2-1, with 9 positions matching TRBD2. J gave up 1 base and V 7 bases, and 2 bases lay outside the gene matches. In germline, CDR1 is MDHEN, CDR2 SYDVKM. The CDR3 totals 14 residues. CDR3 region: CASISGGSYNEQFF. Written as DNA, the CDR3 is TGTGCCAGCATCAGCGGGGGGTCCTACAATGAGCAGTTCTTC.

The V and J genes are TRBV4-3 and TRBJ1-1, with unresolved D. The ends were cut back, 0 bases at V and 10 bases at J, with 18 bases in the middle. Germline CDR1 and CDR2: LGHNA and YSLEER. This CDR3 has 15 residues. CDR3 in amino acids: CASSQEAQGGVRAFF. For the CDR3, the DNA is TGCGCCAGCAGCCAAGAGGCCCAAGGCGGGGTGAGAGCTTTCTTT.

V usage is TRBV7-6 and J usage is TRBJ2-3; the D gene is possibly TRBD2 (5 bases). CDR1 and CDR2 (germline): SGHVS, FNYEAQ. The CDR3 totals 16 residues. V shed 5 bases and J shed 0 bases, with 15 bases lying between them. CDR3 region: CASSPRTGLSTDTQYF. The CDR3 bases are TGTGCCAGCAGCCCTAGGACTGGCCTGAGCACAGATACGCAGTATTTT.

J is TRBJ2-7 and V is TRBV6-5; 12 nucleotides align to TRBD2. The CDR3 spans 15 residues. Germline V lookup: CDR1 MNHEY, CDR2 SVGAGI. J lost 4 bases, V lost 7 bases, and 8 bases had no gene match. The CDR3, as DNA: TGTGCCAGCATAGATACTAGCGGGGGGTTTTACGAGCAGTACTTC. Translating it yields CASIDTSGGFYEQYF.

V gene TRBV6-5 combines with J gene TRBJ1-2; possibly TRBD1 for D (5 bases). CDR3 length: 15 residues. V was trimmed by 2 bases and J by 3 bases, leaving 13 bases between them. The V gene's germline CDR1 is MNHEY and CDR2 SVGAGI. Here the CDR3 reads CASSYKGAPDYGYTF. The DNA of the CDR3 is TGTGCCAGCAGTTACAAAGGGGCGCCTGACTATGGCTACACCTTC.

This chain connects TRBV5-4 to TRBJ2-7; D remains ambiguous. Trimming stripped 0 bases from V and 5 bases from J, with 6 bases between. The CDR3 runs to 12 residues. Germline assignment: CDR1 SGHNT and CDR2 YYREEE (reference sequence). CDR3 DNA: TGTGCCAGCAGCTTGGACATCCACGAGCAGTACTTC. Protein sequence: CASSLDIHEQYF.

CDR3 DNA: TGTGCCAGCAGCGCCGACTCCTCCTACGAGCAGTACTTC. It yields the protein CASSADSSYEQYF. The chain combines TRBV13 with TRBJ2-7, with D uncertain. Germline CDR1 PRHDT, CDR2 FYEKMQ (reference sequence). Between the trimmed V and J ends, which lost 5 bases and 0 bases, there was a span of 8 bases. There are 13 residues in the CDR3.

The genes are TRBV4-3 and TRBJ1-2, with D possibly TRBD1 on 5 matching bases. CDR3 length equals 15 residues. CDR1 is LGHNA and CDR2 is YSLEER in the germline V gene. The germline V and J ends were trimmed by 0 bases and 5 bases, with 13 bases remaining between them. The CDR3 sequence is CASSQDHWGGYGYTF. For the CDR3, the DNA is TGCGCCAGCAGCCAAGATCATTGGGGGGGTTATGGCTACACCTTC.

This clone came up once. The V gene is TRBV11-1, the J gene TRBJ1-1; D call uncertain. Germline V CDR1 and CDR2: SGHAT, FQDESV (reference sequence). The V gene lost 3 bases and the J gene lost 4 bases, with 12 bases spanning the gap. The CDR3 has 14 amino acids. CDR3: CASSLGPGSTEAFF. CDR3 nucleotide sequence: TGTGCCAGCAGCTTGGGCCCCGGGAGCACTGAAGCTTTCTTT.

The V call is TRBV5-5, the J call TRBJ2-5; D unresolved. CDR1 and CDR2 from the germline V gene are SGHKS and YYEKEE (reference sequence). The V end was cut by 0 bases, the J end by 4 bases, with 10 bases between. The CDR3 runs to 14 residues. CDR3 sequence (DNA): TGTGCCAGCAGCTTGGGCAGAAGAATAGAGACCCAGTACTTC. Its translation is CASSLGRRIETQYF. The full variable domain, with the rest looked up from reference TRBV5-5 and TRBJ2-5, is DAGVTQSPTHLIKTRGQQVTLRCSPISGHKSVSWYQQVLGQGPQFIFQYYEKEERGRGNFPDRFSARQFPNYSSELNVNALLLGDSALYLCASSLGRRIETQYFGPGTRLLVL.

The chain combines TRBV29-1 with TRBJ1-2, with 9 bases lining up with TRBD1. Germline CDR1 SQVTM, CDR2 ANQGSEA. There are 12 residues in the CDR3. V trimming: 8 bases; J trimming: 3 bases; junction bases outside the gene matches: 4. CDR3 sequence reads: CSPRTGDYGYTF. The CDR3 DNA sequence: TGCAGCCCCCGGACAGGGGACTATGGCTACACCTTC.

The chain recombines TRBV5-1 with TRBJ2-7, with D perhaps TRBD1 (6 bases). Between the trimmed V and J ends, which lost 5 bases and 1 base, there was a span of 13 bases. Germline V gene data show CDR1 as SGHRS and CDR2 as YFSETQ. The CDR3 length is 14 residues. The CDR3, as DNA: TGCGCCAGCAGGGGTTTGGGGGCTTCCTACGAGCAGTACTTC. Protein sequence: CASRGLGASYEQYF.

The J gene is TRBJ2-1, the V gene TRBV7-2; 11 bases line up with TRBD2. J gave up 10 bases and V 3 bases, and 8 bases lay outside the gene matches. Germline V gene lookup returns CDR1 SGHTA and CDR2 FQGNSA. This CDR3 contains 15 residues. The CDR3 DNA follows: TGTGCCAGCAGCTTTTATAGCGGGGGGGCATTCGAGCAGTTCTTC. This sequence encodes CASSFYSGGAFEQFF.

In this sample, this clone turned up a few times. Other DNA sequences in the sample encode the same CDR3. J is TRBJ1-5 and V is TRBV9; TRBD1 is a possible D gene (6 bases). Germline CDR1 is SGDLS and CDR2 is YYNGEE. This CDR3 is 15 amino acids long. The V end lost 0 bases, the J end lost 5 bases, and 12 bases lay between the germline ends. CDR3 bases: TGTGCCAGCAGCGTAGGGCAGGGGCGGGATCAGCCCCAGCATTTT. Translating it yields CASSVGQGRDQPQHF.

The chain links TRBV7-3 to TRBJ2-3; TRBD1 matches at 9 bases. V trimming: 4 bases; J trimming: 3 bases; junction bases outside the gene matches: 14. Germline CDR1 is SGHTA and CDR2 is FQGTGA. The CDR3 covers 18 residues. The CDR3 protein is CASSSIARQGEGTDTQYF. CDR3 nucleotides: TGTGCCAGCAGCTCCATCGCCAGACAGGGGGAAGGGACAGATACGCAGTATTTT.

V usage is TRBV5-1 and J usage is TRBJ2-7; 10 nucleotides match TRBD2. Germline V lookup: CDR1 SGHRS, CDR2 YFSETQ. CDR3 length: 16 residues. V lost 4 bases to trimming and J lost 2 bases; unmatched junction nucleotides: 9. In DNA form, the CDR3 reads TGCGCCAGCAGCACAGCAACAGCGGGGGGGCCCTACGAGCAGTACTTC. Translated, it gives CASSTATAGGPYEQYF.

Written as DNA, the CDR3 is TGTGCCAGCTCAGCTCTCCGGGACAGCGGCTCTGGAAACACCATATATTTT. Translated: CASSALRDSGSGNTIYF. V is TRBV18 and J is TRBJ1-3, with 7 positions matching TRBD1. This CDR3 is 17 amino acids long. Trimming cost V 5 bases and J 0 bases; bases outside gene matches: 10. CDR1 and CDR2 from the germline V gene are KGHSH and LQKENI.

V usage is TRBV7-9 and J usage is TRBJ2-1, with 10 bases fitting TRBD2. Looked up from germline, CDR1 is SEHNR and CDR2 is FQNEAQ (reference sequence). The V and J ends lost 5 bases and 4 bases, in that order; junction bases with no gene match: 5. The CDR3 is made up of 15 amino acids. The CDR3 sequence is CASSRTSGVYNEQFF. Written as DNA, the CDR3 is TGTGCCAGCAGCCGTACTAGCGGGGTTTACAATGAGCAGTTCTTC.

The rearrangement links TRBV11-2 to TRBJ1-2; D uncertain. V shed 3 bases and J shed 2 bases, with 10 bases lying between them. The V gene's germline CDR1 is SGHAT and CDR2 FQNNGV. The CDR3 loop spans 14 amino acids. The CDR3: CASSFSTPNYGYTF. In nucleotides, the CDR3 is TGTGCCAGCAGCTTTTCGACACCGAACTATGGCTACACCTTC. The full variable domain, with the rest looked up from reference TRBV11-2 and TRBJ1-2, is EAGVAQSPRYKIIEKRQSVAFWCNPISGHATLYWYQQILGQGPKLLIQFQNNGVVDDSQLPKDRFSAERLKGVDSTLKIQPAKLEDSAVYLCASSFSTPNYGYTFGSGTRLTVV.

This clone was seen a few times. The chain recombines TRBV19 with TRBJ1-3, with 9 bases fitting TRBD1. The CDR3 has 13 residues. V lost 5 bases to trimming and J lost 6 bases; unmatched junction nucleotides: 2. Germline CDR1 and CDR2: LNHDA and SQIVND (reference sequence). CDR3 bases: TGTGCCAGTAGTGAACAGGGGGCAAACACCATATATTTT. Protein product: CASSEQGANTIYF.

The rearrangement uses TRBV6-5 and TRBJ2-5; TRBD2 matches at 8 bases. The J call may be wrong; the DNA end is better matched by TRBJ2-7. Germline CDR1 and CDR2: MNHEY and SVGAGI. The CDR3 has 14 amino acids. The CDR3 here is CASSYSRGGSEQYF. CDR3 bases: TGTGCCAGCAGTTACTCCCGGGGGGGCTCCGAGCAGTACTTC.